Each of the 20 T cell receptor beta chains below was sequenced from the same sample in a study of blood T cell repertoires in COVID-19. This table comes from immunoSEQ multiplex PCR, and its TCRdb copy is limited to in-frame clones, with some not included. The sample lists tens of thousands of clones; around 88% were seen once. Sequenced material: peripheral blood. These receptors were obtained from a man aged 80 or over with COVID-19, enrolled during active disease.

The genes are TRBV2 and TRBJ1-1, with D perhaps TRBD1 (6 bases). Looked up from germline, CDR1 is SNHLY and CDR2 is FYNNEI. V shed 7 bases and J shed 4 bases, with 16 bases lying between them. CDR3 length equals 14 residues. The CDR3 sequence: CASTRQVGSTEAFF. The DNA of the CDR3 is TGTGCCAGCACCCGACAGGTTGGGAGCACTGAAGCTTTCTTT.

This chain connects TRBV6-2 or TRBV6-3 to TRBJ1-4; 7 bases match TRBD1. CDR3 size: 15 residues. The junction had 12 bases not matched to a gene; V was cut back by 6 bases and J by 8 bases. Germline V gene sequence: CDR1 MNHEY, CDR2 SVGEGT. CDR3 DNA: TGTGCCAGCAGCAGAGCGACAGGGCTGGCGGAAAAACTGTTTTTT. Translating gives CASSRATGLAEKLFF.

The J gene is TRBJ1-2, the V gene TRBV7-2; 7 bases map to TRBD1. The J segment lost 4 bases and the V segment lost 4 bases, leaving 3 bases of the junction unmatched. CDR1 and CDR2 (germline): SGHTA, FQGNSA. The CDR3 length is 13 residues. The DNA of the CDR3 is TGTGCCAGCAGCTCAACAGGGGTCTATGGCTACACCTTC. Translated, it gives CASSSTGVYGYTF.

V gene TRBV29-1 combines with J gene TRBJ2-7; a possible D gene is TRBD2 (5 bases). V was trimmed by 5 bases and J by 2 bases, leaving 10 bases between them. This CDR3 is built from 12 residues. Germline assignment: CDR1 SQVTM and CDR2 ANQGSEA. The CDR3 loop is CSVSGKTYEQYF. The CDR3 DNA reads as TGCAGCGTTTCCGGGAAGACCTACGAGCAGTACTTC.

This rearrangement joins TRBV7-2 to TRBJ2-3, with TRBD1 identical over 9 bases. Germline loops: CDR1 SGHTA, CDR2 FQGNSA. The length of the CDR3 is 14 residues. Unmatched junction bases numbered 6, after V lost 5 bases and J lost 6 bases. The CDR3 here is CASSMTGGSDTQYF. The DNA for the CDR3 is TGTGCCAGCAGCATGACAGGGGGTAGCGATACGCAGTATTTT.

The chain links TRBV28 to TRBJ2-5; 7 bases fit TRBD2. J lost 5 bases, V lost 5 bases, and 11 bases had no gene match. CDR3 length: 15 residues. CDR1 and CDR2 from the germline V gene are MDHEN and SYDVKM. The DNA for the CDR3 is TGTGCCAGCAGTGCTAGCGGCCCCCCGAGGGAGACCCAGTACTTC. It translates to CASSASGPPRETQYF.

The chain couples TRBV4-1 to TRBJ1-6; TRBD1 agrees at 9 bases. The V gene's germline CDR1 is MGHRA and CDR2 YSYEKL. The CDR3 has 14 residues. The junction had 5 bases not matched to a gene; V was cut back by 4 bases and J by 10 bases. The CDR3 sequence: CASSPGQGTSPLHF. The CDR3 nucleotides read TGCGCCAGCAGCCCCGGACAGGGGACCTCACCCCTCCACTTT.

This clone was detected only once. The J gene is TRBJ1-2, the V gene TRBV19; no firm D call. The germline CDR1 and CDR2 sequences are LNHDA and SQIVND (reference sequence). Trimming shortened V by 3 bases and J by 0 bases, and 11 bases separated the two germline ends. The CDR3 is made up of 15 amino acids. The CDR3 DNA is TGTGCCAGTAGTATCGGCCAGCGAGCTAACTATGGCTACACCTTC. Encoded protein: CASSIGQRANYGYTF.

This chain uses TRBV10-3 with TRBJ2-3, with D hard to call. Germline V gives CDR1 ENHRY, CDR2 SYGVKD. This CDR3 has 12 amino acids. Trimming took off 4 bases at V and 3 bases at J, with 5 bases between the two ends. CDR3 amino acids: CAISVTTDTQYF. CDR3 bases: TGTGCCATCAGTGTTACAACAGATACGCAGTATTTT.

The chain is built from TRBV5-1 and TRBJ1-6; 7 bases fit TRBD1. Germline V gives CDR1 SGHRS, CDR2 YFSETQ. Unmatched junction bases numbered 8, after V lost 2 bases and J lost 9 bases. This CDR3 is built from 15 residues. The CDR3 sequence: CASSLTQGPSSPLHF. CDR3 nucleotides: TGCGCCAGCAGCTTAACACAGGGGCCCAGTTCACCCCTCCACTTT.

This chain joins TRBV23-1 and TRBJ2-1; D gene unclear. TRBV23-1 falls under the ORF class, with uncertain function. CDR3 length equals 14 residues. Between the trimmed V and J ends, which lost 3 bases and 8 bases, there was a span of 14 bases. CDR3 in amino acids: CASSHLPEAHEQFF. The CDR3 DNA is TGCGCCAGCAGTCACCTACCTGAGGCCCATGAGCAGTTCTTC.

The chain links TRBV5-6 to TRBJ1-5; 7 nucleotides match TRBD1. The length of the CDR3 is 14 residues. Trimming took 4 bases from V and 4 from J; bases not matched to a gene: 5. From germline, CDR1 is SGHDT and CDR2 YYEEEE. CDR3 DNA sequence: TGTGCCAGCAGCCAACAGGGGCCGAATCAGCCCCAGCATTTT. Amino acid sequence: CASSQQGPNQPQHF.

This clone appeared once. The V gene is TRBV29-1, the J gene TRBJ2-4; 7 bases match TRBD1. There are 14 residues in the CDR3. The V gene's germline CDR1 is SQVTM and CDR2 ANQGSEA. Trimming cost V 7 bases and J 0 bases; bases outside gene matches: 6. In nucleotides, the CDR3 is TGCAGCGCTGGGACAGCCCTAGCCAAAAACATTCAGTACTTC. Protein: CSAGTALAKNIQYF. The full variable domain, rest sourced from reference TRBV29-1 and TRBJ2-4, is SAVISQKPSRDICQRGTSLTIQCQVDSQVTMMFWYRQQPGQSLTLIATANQGSEATYESGFVIDKFPISRPNLTFSTLTVSNMSPEDSSIYLCSAGTALAKNIQYFGAGTRLSVL.

This chain joins TRBV5-4 and TRBJ2-7; TRBD2 agrees at 12 bases. V was clipped by 3 bases and J by 6 bases; unmatched bases: 7. The V gene's germline CDR1 is SGHNT and CDR2 YYREEE (reference sequence). CDR3 size: 15 residues. CDR3: CASSSRLAGESEQYF. The CDR3 bases are TGTGCCAGCAGCTCCAGACTAGCGGGGGAAAGCGAGCAGTACTTC.

The J gene is TRBJ2-1, the V gene TRBV18; 8 nucleotides line up with TRBD1. J lost 2 bases, V lost 6 bases, and 15 bases had no gene match. The CDR3 spans 18 residues. Germline loops: CDR1 KGHSH, CDR2 LQKENI. Here the CDR3 DNA reads TGTGCCAGCTCGGCTAGAAATGGTGGACAGGGCCCCTACAATGAGCAGTTCTTC. It specifies CASSARNGGQGPYNEQFF.

The gene calls are TRBV20-1 and TRBJ1-2, with D tentatively TRBD1 (6 bases). The V and J ends lost 6 bases and 4 bases respectively, with 9 bases between them. The CDR3 runs to 11 residues. Germline CDR1 reads DFQATT; CDR2 reads SNEGSKA (reference sequence). The CDR3 spells CSATTGYGYTF. In DNA form, the CDR3 reads TGCAGTGCCACGACAGGCTATGGCTACACCTTC.

J is TRBJ1-6 and V is TRBV20-1; no firm D call. Germline V CDR1 and CDR2: DFQATT, SNEGSKA (reference sequence). V dropped 5 bases and J dropped 0 bases, with 11 bases sitting between them. The CDR3 is 15 amino acids. Written as DNA, the CDR3 is TGCAGTGCTCGTGAGATTAGCTCCTATAATTCACCCCTCCACTTT. It yields the protein CSAREISSYNSPLHF.

The chain joins TRBV7-8 to TRBJ2-1; possible D gene TRBD1, 6 bases. The CDR3 loop spans 17 amino acids. CDR1 is SGHVS and CDR2 is FQNEAQ in the germline V gene. The V end lost 0 bases, the J end lost 9 bases, and 21 bases lay between the germline ends. For the CDR3, the DNA is TGTGCCAGCAGCTTAGCGATGCAGGGGTTTTTCCGCGTTGAGCAGTTCTTC. Translated, it gives CASSLAMQGFFRVEQFF. Drawing the rest from reference TRBV7-8 and TRBJ2-1, the complete variable domain is GAGVSQSPRYKVAKRGQDVALRCDPISGHVSLFWYQQALGQGPEFLTYFQNEAQLDKSGLPSDRFFAERPEGSVSTLKIQRTQQEDSAVYLCASSLAMQGFFRVEQFFGPGTRLTVL.

The rearrangement uses TRBV7-8 and TRBJ1-3; D call uncertain. Germline CDR1 and CDR2: SGHVS and FQNEAQ. The CDR3 is 12 amino acids. With 1 base removed from V and 7 bases from J, the gap between germline ends came to 5 bases. The CDR3 DNA follows: TGTGCCAGCAGCTTAGTAACTAACACCATATATTTT. Translation: CASSLVTNTIYF.

This chain connects TRBV13 to TRBJ1-6; 8 nucleotides align to TRBD1. V was pared by 6 bases and J by 8 bases, with 9 bases of the junction left unmatched. The CDR3 runs to 15 residues. CDR1 is PRHDT, CDR2 FYEKMQ, per germline (reference sequence). The DNA of the CDR3 is TGTGCCAGCAGTCTAGGACAGGGTCAGGATTCACCCCTCCACTTT. It specifies CASSLGQGQDSPLHF.